One and the same sample provided the 25 T cell receptor beta chains below, sequenced in a study of siplizumab effects on memory and regulatory T cells. Repertoires were generated with immunoSEQ multiplex PCR, while TCRdb's copy carries only in-frame clones and drops some. The sample carries more than 85,000 clones, roughly 91% recorded once. Sequencing was performed on CD4+ T cells sorted from blood. The receptors here all came from a human donor in good health.

The rearrangement joins TRBV28 to TRBJ2-1; D unclear. This CDR3 has 16 amino acids. Trimming left V 2 bases short and J 0 bases short, with 11 bases between. From germline, CDR1 is MDHEN and CDR2 SYDVKM. The CDR3 DNA sequence: TGTGCCAGCAGTTTAATGCGGAGCAGCTCCTACAATGAGCAGTTCTTC. Translation gives CASSLMRSSSYNEQFF.

The V call is TRBV9, the J call TRBJ1-1, with 9 bases matching TRBD1. Germline assignment: CDR1 SGDLS and CDR2 YYNGEE. V was clipped by 4 bases and J by 1 base; unmatched bases: 5. The CDR3 is 15 amino acids. The CDR3 DNA sequence: TGTGCCAGCAGCCCGCGGGACAGGGAGAACACTGAAGCTTTCTTT. This encodes CASSPRDRENTEAFF.

The chain combines TRBV11-2 with TRBJ2-3; 14 positions match TRBD2. CDR1 is SGHAT, CDR2 FQNNGV, per germline. The CDR3 contains 16 residues. V was clipped by 5 bases and J by 3 bases; unmatched bases: 4. For the CDR3, the DNA is TGTGCCAGCAGCAAGGGACTAGCGGGGGATACAGATACGCAGTATTTT. Translation: CASSKGLAGDTDTQYF.

This clone was observed once. The V call is TRBV27, the J call TRBJ1-6; no clear D gene. The CDR3 spans 15 residues. The germline CDR1 and CDR2 sequences are MNHEY and SMNVEV (reference sequence). Trimming removed 1 base from V and 7 bases from J, with 11 bases in between. Here the CDR3 reads CASSLWGVDNSPLHF. In nucleotides, the CDR3 is TGTGCCAGCAGTTTATGGGGTGTTGACAATTCACCCCTCCACTTT.

V and J are TRBV6-5 and TRBJ1-1, with D unresolved. Germline CDR1 is MNHEY and CDR2 is SVGAGI. Trimming took off 10 bases at V and 2 bases at J, with 11 bases between the two ends. The CDR3 spans 12 residues. The CDR3 loop is CAIKSGNTEAFF. CDR3 in DNA: TGTGCCATCAAGTCAGGTAACACTGAAGCTTTCTTT.

This rearrangement joins TRBV29-1 to TRBJ2-7, with D perhaps TRBD1 (6 bases). Germline CDR1 reads SQVTM; CDR2 reads ANQGSEA. V shed 6 bases and J shed 0 bases, with 9 bases lying between them. The CDR3 is 12 residues long. In DNA, the CDR3 is TGCAGCGTACAGGGCAGCTCCTACGAGCAGTACTTC. Residues: CSVQGSSYEQYF.

The J gene is TRBJ2-7, the V gene TRBV11-2; a weak D match, TRBD2 (5 bases). The CDR3 length is 15 residues. V lost 4 bases and J 2 bases, leaving 15 bases between the germline ends. Germline V gene lookup returns CDR1 SGHAT and CDR2 FQNNGV. CDR3 nucleotide sequence: TGTGCCAGCAGCTCCCCCGGGAACCGAGCCTACGAGCAGTACTTC. It codes for CASSSPGNRAYEQYF.

This clone was recorded only once. The chain combines TRBV25-1 with TRBJ1-1; a possible D gene is TRBD1 (6 bases). Germline V gives CDR1 MGHDK, CDR2 SYGVNS. The CDR3 runs 14 residues. V lost 4 bases, J lost 5 bases, and 14 bases lay in between. The CDR3 nucleotides are TGTGCCAGCAGTGCAGCAGGGGTTCTTACTGAAGCTTTCTTT. Protein product: CASSAAGVLTEAFF.

The rearrangement joins TRBV5-1 to TRBJ2-1, with 9 bases aligning to TRBD1. CDR1 is SGHRS, CDR2 YFSETQ, per germline. This CDR3 comprises 15 residues. V lost 2 bases, J lost 4 bases, and 4 bases stayed unmatched. Here the CDR3 reads CASSFEGQGYNEQFF. The CDR3 bases are TGCGCCAGCAGCTTCGAGGGACAGGGATACAATGAGCAGTTCTTC.

V usage is TRBV4-1 and J usage is TRBJ1-1, with TRBD1 matching 10 bases. The V segment lost 4 bases and the J segment 4 bases; nucleotides outside the gene matches: 0. Looked up from germline, CDR1 is MGHRA and CDR2 is YSYEKL. There are 13 residues in the CDR3. In nucleotides, the CDR3 is TGCGCCAGCAGCCGGACAGGGGGCACTGAAGCTTTCTTT. Protein sequence: CASSRTGGTEAFF.

This clone was recorded once. This chain links TRBV27 with TRBJ1-3; 8 nucleotides line up with TRBD1. Germline assignment: CDR1 MNHEY and CDR2 SMNVEV (reference sequence). The CDR3 extends over 15 amino acids. V lost 5 bases, J lost 3 bases, and 6 bases stayed unmatched. The CDR3 DNA reads TGTGCCAGCAGTCCGGACAGGGAACTTGGAAACACCATATATTTT. Protein: CASSPDRELGNTIYF.

V is TRBV29-1 and J is TRBJ1-1; D unresolved. CDR1 is SQVTM and CDR2 is ANQGSEA in the germline V gene. CDR3 length: 12 amino acids. V lost 4 bases and J 1 base, leaving 7 bases between the germline ends. The DNA for the CDR3 is TGCAGCGTTGCGGATCCGAACACTGAAGCTTTCTTT. The encoded protein is CSVADPNTEAFF.

The rearrangement links TRBV19 to TRBJ1-3; D is unresolved. Per the germline V gene, CDR1 is LNHDA and CDR2 is SQIVND (reference sequence). The CDR3 loop spans 19 amino acids. The V end lost 7 bases, the J end lost 0 bases, and 25 bases lay between the germline ends. CDR3 bases: TGTGCCAGTACCCAAGATGAGAAAGGTTACTCATTCTCTGGAAACACCATATATTTT. It is translated as CASTQDEKGYSFSGNTIYF. Combining the CDR3 with reference TRBV19 and TRBJ1-3 gives the whole variable domain DGGITQSPKYLFRKEGQNVTLSCEQNLNHDAMYWYRQDPGQGLRLIYYSQIVNDFQKGDIAEGYSVSREKKESFPLTVTSAQKNPTAFYLCASTQDEKGYSFSGNTIYFGEGSWLTVV.

The chain carries TRBV19 and TRBJ2-1, with 11 positions matching TRBD2. The CDR3 totals 16 residues. V lost 10 bases to trimming and J lost 4 bases; unmatched junction nucleotides: 12. Per the germline V gene, CDR1 is LNHDA and CDR2 is SQIVND (reference sequence). The CDR3 region has the DNA TGTGCCACCGTTTACGTAGCGGGAGGGCCTTACAATGAGCAGTTCTTC. Protein product: CATVYVAGGPYNEQFF.

J is TRBJ1-4 and V is TRBV9, with D possibly TRBD1 on 5 matching bases. This CDR3 has 14 residues. V was cut by 0 bases and J by 3 bases, with 6 bases left in between. CDR1 SGDLS and CDR2 YYNGEE come from the germline V gene. The CDR3: CASSVGQPNEKLFF. Written as DNA, the CDR3 is TGTGCCAGCAGCGTAGGACAGCCTAATGAAAAACTGTTTTTT.

The chain has TRBV11-2 and TRBJ1-2; tentatively, D is TRBD1 (6 bases). The germline V gene encodes CDR1 SGHAT and CDR2 FQNNGV. V was clipped by 5 bases and J by 1 base, with 14 bases between them. This CDR3 contains 15 residues. The CDR3: CASSPIRTVNYGYTF. The CDR3 nucleotides are TGTGCCAGCAGCCCTATTAGGACAGTTAACTATGGCTACACCTTC.

V gene TRBV29-1 combines with J gene TRBJ1-1; D gene ambiguous. V lost 2 bases and J 1 base, leaving 5 bases between the germline ends. Germline values: CDR1 SQVTM, CDR2 ANQGSEA. The CDR3 is 12 residues long. CDR3 sequence: CSVEYTNTEAFF. CDR3 coding DNA: TGCAGCGTTGAATATACGAACACTGAAGCTTTCTTT.

This clone showed up just once. V usage is TRBV27 and J usage is TRBJ2-5; unclear D gene. This CDR3 has 13 amino acids. The germline gives CDR1 MNHEY, CDR2 SMNVEV (reference sequence). V shed 10 bases and J shed 5 bases, with 17 bases lying between them. The CDR3 protein is CATALASGETQYF. CDR3 DNA sequence: TGTGCCACCGCTCTGGCCTCGGGTGAGACCCAGTACTTC.

This chain uses TRBV30 with TRBJ2-2; D is undetermined. CDR1 and CDR2 from the germline V gene are GTSNPN and SVGIG (reference sequence). CDR3 length equals 13 residues. V lost 5 bases, J lost 1 base, and 8 bases lay in between. The DNA for the CDR3 is TGTGCCTGGCGGCAGGAGAACACCGGGGAGCTGTTTTTT. Translation: CAWRQENTGELFF.

This rearrangement joins TRBV4-1 to TRBJ1-2, with D perhaps TRBD1 (6 bases). CDR3 size: 13 residues. Germline loops: CDR1 MGHRA, CDR2 YSYEKL. Trimming cost V 5 bases and J 1 base, with 8 bases left between them. The CDR3 region has the DNA TGCGCCAGCAGCGAACAGGGTAACTATGGCTACACCTTC. This gives the protein CASSEQGNYGYTF.

This sequence joins TRBV2 and TRBJ2-5; the match to TRBD2 covers 9 bases. The CDR3 is 16 residues long. With 6 bases clipped from V and 1 base from J, the junction kept 9 bases outside the gene matches. The V gene's germline CDR1 is SNHLY and CDR2 FYNNEI. The CDR3 bases are TGTGCCAGCAGAAGCTCCGGGACTAGCCTCCAAGAGACCCAGTACTTC. Protein: CASRSSGTSLQETQYF.

The rearrangement uses TRBV5-4 and TRBJ2-5, with 7 bases that match TRBD2. This CDR3 spans 13 amino acids. V lost 4 bases and J lost 5; bases outside the gene matches: 5. Germline V gives CDR1 SGHNT, CDR2 YYREEE (reference sequence). The CDR3 bases are TGTGCCAGCAGCCTGGGGGGGAGGGAGACCCAGTACTTC. It codes for CASSLGGRETQYF.

The chain combines TRBV7-2 with TRBJ2-1; D unresolved. V was shortened by 5 bases and J by 1 base, with 15 bases between the two germline ends. This CDR3 comprises 16 residues. CDR1 and CDR2 (germline): SGHTA, FQGNSA. The CDR3 DNA follows: TGTGCCAGCAGCCTCGTCCCCTCCATTTCCTACAATGAGCAGTTCTTC. Translated, it gives CASSLVPSISYNEQFF.

As for this clone: At one end the junction does not follow the germline gene, possibly because of a read error. The chain couples TRBV7-7 to TRBJ2-1; 8 positions agree with TRBD2. Germline V gene data show CDR1 as SSHAT and CDR2 as FNYEAQ (reference sequence). The CDR3 has 15 residues. CDR3 sequence reads: CASSKRGGGYNEQFF. CDR3 DNA sequence: TGTGCTAGCAGCAAACGGGGGGGTGGTTACAATGAGCAGTTCTTC. Supplemented by reference TRBV7-7 and TRBJ2-1, the full variable domain reads GAGVSQSPRYKVTKRGQDVTLRCDPISSHATLYWYQQALGQGPEFLTYFNYEAQPDKSGLPSDRFSAERPEGSISTLTIQRTEQRDSAMYRCASSKRGGGYNEQFFGPGTRLTVL.

This clone was observed a single time. The chain combines TRBV5-1 with TRBJ1-1; TRBD1 matches at 7 bases. CDR1 and CDR2 from the germline V gene are SGHRS and YFSETQ. CDR3 length: 14 amino acids. J gave up 4 bases and V 0 bases, and 3 bases lay outside the gene matches. The CDR3 DNA is TGCGCCAGCAGCTTGGGGGACAGCACCACTGAAGCTTTCTTT. Protein: CASSLGDSTTEAFF.